These 26 T cell receptor beta chains were sequenced from one sample in a study of T-cell memory formation after mild COVID-19. One entry per CDR3 protein, called by TCRdb with MiXCR from the 5' RACE reads. This repertoire shows roughly 120,000 distinct CDR3 sequences, roughly 15% found once; its top ten account for more than 11%. Material for sequencing was PBMCs or a T cell subset sorted from them (not recorded which). These receptors all stem from an adult woman who had mild COVID-19 (a few samples of this study predate the infection). Cell type and time point are not known.

A few counts support this clonotype. This rearrangement joins TRBV7-9 to TRBJ1-1; no clear D. V was pared by 7 bases and J by 1 base, with 13 bases between. The germline gives CDR1 SEHNR, CDR2 FQNEAQ (reference sequence). The CDR3 totals 14 residues. The CDR3 nucleotides read TGTGCCAGCACCTGGGAGACGGGGAACACTGAAGCTTTCTTT. This gives the protein CASTWETGNTEAFF.

This chain uses TRBV5-1 with TRBJ1-4; D is ambiguous. Germline lookup yields CDR1 SGHRS and CDR2 YFSETQ. V was cut by 0 bases and J by 4 bases, with 7 bases left in between. CDR3 length: 14 amino acids. The CDR3: CASSLGGVNEKLFF. The CDR3 DNA sequence: TGCGCCAGCAGCTTGGGCGGGGTTAATGAAAAACTGTTTTTT.

The genes are TRBV7-9 and TRBJ2-2; 10 nucleotides align to TRBD1. There are 16 residues in the CDR3. Unmatched junction bases numbered 6, after V lost 3 bases and J lost 5 bases. Germline V gene lookup returns CDR1 SEHNR and CDR2 FQNEAQ (reference sequence). The CDR3 DNA sequence: TGTGCCAGCAGCTTTTCGGGACAGGGGCGAACCGGGGAGCTGTTTTTT. Translating it yields CASSFSGQGRTGELFF.

V is TRBV18 and J is TRBJ1-1; D call uncertain. CDR3 size: 14 residues. Germline assignment: CDR1 KGHSH and CDR2 LQKENI. Trimming cost V 3 bases and J 4 bases, with 12 bases left between them. CDR3 region: CASSPGWVSTEAFF. The CDR3 DNA reads TGTGCCAGCTCACCGGGGTGGGTGAGCACTGAAGCTTTCTTT.

The chain is built from TRBV14 and TRBJ2-1; TRBD2 is a possible D gene (5 bases). Germline V gene lookup returns CDR1 SGHDN and CDR2 FVKESK. Trimming removed 4 bases from V and 9 bases from J, with 16 bases in between. This CDR3 spans 14 amino acids. The CDR3 loop reads CASSLQFTAGEQFF. The CDR3 DNA sequence: TGTGCCAGCAGCCTACAATTCACCGCGGGTGAGCAGTTCTTC.

V gene TRBV4-3 combines with J gene TRBJ2-3, with 10 bases lining up with TRBD2. This CDR3 region has 18 residues. Germline assignment: CDR1 LGHNA and CDR2 YSLEER. The trim removed 0 bases at V and 4 bases at J, leaving 10 bases unmatched. The CDR3 bases are TGCGCCAGCAGCCAAGAAGGCCTTAGCGGGAGGTTCTCAGATACGCAGTATTTT. Translating gives CASSQEGLSGRFSDTQYF.

This rearrangement joins TRBV5-1 to TRBJ1-1; D is possibly TRBD1 (6 bases). CDR1 and CDR2 from the germline V gene are SGHRS and YFSETQ. CDR3 length equals 15 residues. The ends were cut back, 0 bases at V and 4 bases at J, with 13 bases in the middle. CDR3: CASSLGSRGGTEAFF. Written as DNA, the CDR3 is TGCGCCAGCAGCTTGGGCAGCAGGGGCGGCACTGAAGCTTTCTTT.

This clonotype has a handful of counts. The J gene is TRBJ2-5, the V gene TRBV7-9; D is possibly TRBD2 (6 bases). The CDR3 covers 15 residues. Per the germline V gene, CDR1 is SEHNR and CDR2 is FQNEAQ (reference sequence). Deletions cut 2 bases from V and 5 bases from J, with 15 bases between. The CDR3, as DNA: TGTGCCAGCAGCTTATCGGGGGTCTCTGCGGAGACCCAGTACTTC. It translates to CASSLSGVSAETQYF. Complete variable domain (other parts from reference TRBV7-9 and TRBJ2-5): DTGVSQNPRHKITKRGQNVTFRCDPISEHNRLYWYRQTLGQGPEFLTYFQNEAQLEKSRLLSDRFSAERPKGSFSTLEIQRTEQGDSAMYLCASSLSGVSAETQYFGPGTRLLVL.

This clonotype was counted only a few times. The chain couples TRBV29-1 to TRBJ2-1; unclear D gene. Germline-derived CDR1 and CDR2 are SQVTM and ANQGSEA. The V end lost 4 bases, the J end lost 8 bases, and 9 bases lay between the germline ends. This CDR3 has 11 amino acids. The CDR3 DNA reads TGCAGCGTTGGCTACCTCCATGAGCAGTTCTTC. Its protein is CSVGYLHEQFF.

V and J are TRBV11-2 and TRBJ2-7, with 8 bases aligning to TRBD2. The germline V gene has CDR1 SGHAT and CDR2 FQNNGV. The length of the CDR3 is 15 residues. J lost 3 bases, V lost 4 bases, and 8 bases had no gene match. The CDR3 sequence is CASSSIAGLHYEQYF. The CDR3 DNA is TGTGCCAGCAGCTCTATAGCGGGACTGCACTACGAGCAGTACTTC.

This clonotype showed up many times. This chain joins TRBV4-3 and TRBJ2-5, with D perhaps matching TRBD1 (5 bases). The length of the CDR3 is 12 residues. V lost 11 bases and J lost 3, with 13 bases in between. CDR1 LGHNA and CDR2 YSLEER come from the germline V gene. The CDR3 spells CARPRGKETQYF. In DNA form, the CDR3 reads TGCGCCCGCCCAAGGGGTAAAGAGACCCAGTACTTC.

This clonotype was picked up a small number of times. This chain uses TRBV5-4 with TRBJ2-7; D might be TRBD1 or TRBD2, each matching 7 bases. The V end lost 4 bases, the J end lost 3 bases, and 11 bases lay between the germline ends. Looked up from germline, CDR1 is SGHNT and CDR2 is YYREEE (reference sequence). CDR3 length equals 13 residues. The CDR3 here is CASSGRDSYEQYF. For the CDR3, the DNA is TGTGCCAGCAGCGGGAGGGACAGCTACGAGCAGTACTTC.

This clonotype was seen a handful of times. The chain joins TRBV29-1 to TRBJ2-3, with D unclear. V lost 6 bases to trimming and J lost 6 bases, with 4 bases between them. From germline, CDR1 is SQVTM and CDR2 ANQGSEA. This CDR3 region has 9 residues. The CDR3 here is CSVGDTQYF. Written as DNA, the CDR3 is TGCAGCGTAGGGGATACGCAGTATTTT.

The rearrangement uses TRBV7-9 and TRBJ2-1, with a tentative D call TRBD2 (6 bases). The germline V gene has CDR1 SEHNR and CDR2 FQNEAQ (reference sequence). Deletions cut 2 bases from V and 9 bases from J, with 11 bases between. The length of the CDR3 is 13 residues. The CDR3: CASSLPSDSEQFF. The DNA of the CDR3 is TGTGCCAGCAGCTTACCTAGCGATAGTGAGCAGTTCTTC.

This clonotype was seen a few times. The chain has TRBV15 and TRBJ1-1; D perhaps matches TRBD1 (5 bases). The ends were cut back, 0 bases at V and 5 bases at J, with 16 bases in the middle. CDR3 length: 16 residues. Germline V gives CDR1 LNHNV, CDR2 YYDKDF (reference sequence). The CDR3: CATSRDRFWDRTEAFF. The CDR3 DNA sequence: TGTGCCACCAGCAGAGATCGGTTTTGGGACCGAACTGAAGCTTTCTTT.

This clonotype was seen a handful of times. The chain is built from TRBV4-1 and TRBJ1-5; 8 nucleotides agree with TRBD1. CDR3 length equals 15 residues. V shed 0 bases and J 6 bases; nucleotides not matched to a gene: 4. Germline V lookup: CDR1 MGHRA, CDR2 YSYEKL. The CDR3 DNA reads TGCGCCAGCAGCCAAGACAGGGGGCGAGCTCAGCCCCAGCATTTT. Its translation: CASSQDRGRAQPQHF.

The V gene is TRBV25-1, the J gene TRBJ2-7; D unresolved. The V gene's germline CDR1 is MGHDK and CDR2 SYGVNS. The V gene lost 5 bases and the J gene lost 6 bases, with 8 bases spanning the gap. The CDR3 is 11 amino acids. Here the CDR3 DNA reads TGTGCCAGCAGTCCCGGTGGCGAGCAGTACTTC. This translates into CASSPGGEQYF.

This clonotype was seen a few times. The chain links TRBV12-3 or TRBV12-4 to TRBJ2-6, with D tentatively TRBD1 (5 bases). V lost 5 bases and J lost 0, with 14 bases in between. CDR3 size: 17 residues. DNA of the CDR3: TGTGCCAGCAGTCCAGGACATGGTATCTCTGGGGCCAACGTCCTGACTTTC. Encoded protein: CASSPGHGISGANVLTF.

The chain has TRBV13 and TRBJ1-1, with D unresolved. The V end lost 0 bases, the J end lost 1 base, and 6 bases lay between the germline ends. Germline CDR1 PRHDT, CDR2 FYEKMQ (reference sequence). The CDR3 totals 14 residues. The CDR3 DNA follows: TGTGCCAGCAGCTTAGGGGAGGGGAACACTGAAGCTTTCTTT. Its protein is CASSLGEGNTEAFF.

This clonotype turned up a few times. The chain couples TRBV7-3 to TRBJ2-5; the D is unclear. Trimming removed 5 bases from V and 4 bases from J, with 17 bases in between. This CDR3 region has 15 residues. The germline CDR1 and CDR2 sequences are SGHTA and FQGTGA. The CDR3 loop is CASSPQGLSRETQYF. CDR3 coding DNA: TGTGCCAGCAGCCCGCAAGGCCTAAGTAGAGAGACCCAGTACTTC.

The chain recombines TRBV12-3 or TRBV12-4 with TRBJ2-7; 7 bases are a match to TRBD2. CDR3 length equals 14 residues. With 0 bases clipped from V and 4 bases from J, the junction kept 3 bases outside the gene matches. The CDR3, as DNA: TGTGCCAGCAGTTTAGCGGGAGGGTGGTACGAGCAGTACTTC. It specifies CASSLAGGWYEQYF.

The V gene is TRBV3-1, the J gene TRBJ1-2; D gene unclear. Germline V lookup: CDR1 LGHDT, CDR2 YNNKEL (reference sequence). Trimming took 1 base from V and 5 from J, leaving 11 bases between them. CDR3 size: 14 residues. The CDR3 bases are TGTGCCAGCAGCCAAGTTGGGCAGAGATATGGCTACACCTTC. Protein sequence: CASSQVGQRYGYTF.

The V call is TRBV5-1, the J call TRBJ2-3; the D is unclear. This CDR3 spans 14 amino acids. V lost 0 bases and J lost 3, with 8 bases in between. The germline V gene encodes CDR1 SGHRS and CDR2 YFSETQ. CDR3 nucleotide sequence: TGCGCCAGCAGCTTGGATGGCCGTACAGATACGCAGTATTTT. It is translated as CASSLDGRTDTQYF.

In regard to this clonotype: Sequence at one end of the junction differs from germline and may be a read error. The chain links TRBV5-5 to TRBJ1-1; D is possibly TRBD1 (6 bases). Germline lookup yields CDR1 SGHKS and CDR2 YYEKEE (reference sequence). The length of the CDR3 is 15 residues. The CDR3 loop is CASSSLLGADTEAFF. The CDR3 coding sequence is TGTGCCAGCAGCTCCCTTTTGGGGGCTGATACTGAAGCCTTCTTT.

The V call is TRBV6-1, the J call TRBJ2-7; 11 nucleotides agree with TRBD2. This CDR3 contains 15 residues. V lost 6 bases to trimming and J lost 4 bases; unmatched junction nucleotides: 8. The germline gives CDR1 MNHNS, CDR2 SASEGT. DNA of the CDR3: TGTGCCAGCAGACTCACTAGCGGGAGATTGTACGAGCAGTACTTC. Translated: CASRLTSGRLYEQYF.

The count of this clonotype is one. The chain uses TRBV9 and TRBJ1-4; D remains unclear. The germline V gene has CDR1 SGDLS and CDR2 YYNGEE. The CDR3 loop spans 15 amino acids. Trimming took 2 bases from V and 8 from J, leaving 16 bases between them. In nucleotides, the CDR3 is TGTGCCAGCAGCGTCCGGTCGGGTATTTTGGAAAAACTGTTTTTT. It yields the protein CASSVRSGILEKLFF.